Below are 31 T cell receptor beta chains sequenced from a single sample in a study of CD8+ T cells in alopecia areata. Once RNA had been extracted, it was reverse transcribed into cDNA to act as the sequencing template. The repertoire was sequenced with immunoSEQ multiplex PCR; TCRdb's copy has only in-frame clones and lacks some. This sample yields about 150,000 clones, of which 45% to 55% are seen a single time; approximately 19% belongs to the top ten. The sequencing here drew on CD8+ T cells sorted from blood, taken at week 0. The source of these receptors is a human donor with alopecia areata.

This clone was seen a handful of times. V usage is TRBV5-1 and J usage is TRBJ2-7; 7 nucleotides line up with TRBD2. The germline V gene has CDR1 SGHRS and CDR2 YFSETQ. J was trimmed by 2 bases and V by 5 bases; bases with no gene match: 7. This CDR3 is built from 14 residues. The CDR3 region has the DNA TGCGCCAGCAGGGATAGCGGGTACACCTACGAGCAGTACTTC. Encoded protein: CASRDSGYTYEQYF.

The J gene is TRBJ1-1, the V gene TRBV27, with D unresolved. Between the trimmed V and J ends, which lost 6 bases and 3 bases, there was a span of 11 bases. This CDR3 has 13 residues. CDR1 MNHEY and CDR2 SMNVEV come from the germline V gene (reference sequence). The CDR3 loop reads CASSLAVYTEAFF. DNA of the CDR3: TGTGCCAGCAGCCTGGCAGTTTACACTGAAGCTTTCTTT.

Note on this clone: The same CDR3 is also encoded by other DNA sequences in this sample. The CDR3 here is CAWSSSGELFF. DNA for the CDR3: TGTGCCTGGAGTAGCTCCGGGGAGCTGTTTTTT. The chain employs TRBV30 and TRBJ2-2; D is undetermined. Germline CDR1 is GTSNPN and CDR2 is SVGIG (reference sequence). The CDR3 is made up of 11 amino acids. Trimming pared 2 bases from V and 6 bases from J, leaving 4 bases between.

The CDR3 bases are TGTGCCAGCAGTGAAGACATGCTCATGAACACTGAAGCTTTCTTT. Its translation is CASSEDMLMNTEAFF. The rearrangement links TRBV25-1 to TRBJ1-1; no clear D gene. With 2 bases removed from V and 0 bases from J, the gap between germline ends came to 10 bases. Germline assignment: CDR1 MGHDK and CDR2 SYGVNS. CDR3 size: 15 residues.

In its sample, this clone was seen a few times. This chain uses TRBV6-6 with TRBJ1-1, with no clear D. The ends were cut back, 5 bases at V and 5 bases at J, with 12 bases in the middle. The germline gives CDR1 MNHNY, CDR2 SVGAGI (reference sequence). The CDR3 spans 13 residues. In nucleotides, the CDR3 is TGTGCCAGCAGTAAAGAAGGGATAACTGAAGCTTTCTTT. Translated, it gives CASSKEGITEAFF.

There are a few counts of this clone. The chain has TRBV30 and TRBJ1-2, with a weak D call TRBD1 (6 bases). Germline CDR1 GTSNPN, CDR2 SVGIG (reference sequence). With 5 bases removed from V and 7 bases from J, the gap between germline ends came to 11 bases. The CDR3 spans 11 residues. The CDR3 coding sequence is TGTGCCTGGTCACAGGGAGGTGGCTACACCTTC. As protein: CAWSQGGGYTF.

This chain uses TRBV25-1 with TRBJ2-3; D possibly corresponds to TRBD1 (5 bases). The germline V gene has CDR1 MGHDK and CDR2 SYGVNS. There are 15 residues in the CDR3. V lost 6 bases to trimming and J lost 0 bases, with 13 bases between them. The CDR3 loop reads CASSWTSGSTDTQYF. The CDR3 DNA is TGTGCCAGCAGCTGGACATCAGGTAGCACAGATACGCAGTATTTT.

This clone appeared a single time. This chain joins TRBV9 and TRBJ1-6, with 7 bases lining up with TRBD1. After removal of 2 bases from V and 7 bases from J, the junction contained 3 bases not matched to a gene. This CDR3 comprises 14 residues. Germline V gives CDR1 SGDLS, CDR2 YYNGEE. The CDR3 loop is CASSVDRVNSPLHF. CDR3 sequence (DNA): TGTGCCAGCAGCGTCGACAGGGTAAATTCACCCCTCCACTTT.

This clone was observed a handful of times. In DNA, the CDR3 is TGCAGCGCCTGGACAGGGGGAAGCAATCAGCCCCAGCATTTT. Its protein product is CSAWTGGSNQPQHF. This chain links TRBV29-1 with TRBJ1-5; 10 bases match TRBD1. Germline V gene sequence: CDR1 SQVTM, CDR2 ANQGSEA. This CDR3 is 14 amino acids long. With 7 bases clipped from V and 1 base from J, the junction kept 4 bases outside the gene matches.

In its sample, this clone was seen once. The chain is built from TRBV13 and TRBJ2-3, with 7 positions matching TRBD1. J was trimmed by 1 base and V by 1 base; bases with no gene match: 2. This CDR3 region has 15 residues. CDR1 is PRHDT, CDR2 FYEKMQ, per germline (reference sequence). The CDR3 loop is CASSLVTGGTDTQYF. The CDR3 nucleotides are TGTGCCAGCAGCTTAGTCACAGGGGGCACAGATACGCAGTATTTT.

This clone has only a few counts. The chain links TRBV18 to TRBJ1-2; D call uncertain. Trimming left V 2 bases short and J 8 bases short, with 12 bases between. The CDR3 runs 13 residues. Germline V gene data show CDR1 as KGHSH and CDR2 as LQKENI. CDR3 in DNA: TGTGCCAGCTCACCAAGGAAGGCGATCGGCTACACCTTC. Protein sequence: CASSPRKAIGYTF.

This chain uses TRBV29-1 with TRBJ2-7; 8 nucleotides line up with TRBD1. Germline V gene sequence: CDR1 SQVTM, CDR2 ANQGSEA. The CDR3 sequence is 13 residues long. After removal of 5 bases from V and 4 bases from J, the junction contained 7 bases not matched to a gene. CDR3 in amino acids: CSVSTGVIYEQYF. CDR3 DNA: TGCAGCGTTTCGACAGGGGTGATTTACGAGCAGTACTTC.

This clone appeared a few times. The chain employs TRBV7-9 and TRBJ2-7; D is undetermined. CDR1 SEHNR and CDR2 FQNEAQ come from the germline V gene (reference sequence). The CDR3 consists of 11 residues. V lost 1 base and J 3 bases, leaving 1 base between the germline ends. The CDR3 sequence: CASSLDYEQYF. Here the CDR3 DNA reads TGTGCCAGCAGCTTAGACTACGAGCAGTACTTC.

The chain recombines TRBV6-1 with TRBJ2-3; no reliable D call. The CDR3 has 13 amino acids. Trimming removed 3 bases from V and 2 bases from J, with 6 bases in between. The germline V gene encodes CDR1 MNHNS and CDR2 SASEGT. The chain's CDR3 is CASSDRYTDTQYF. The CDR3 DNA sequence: TGTGCCAGCAGTGACCGATACACAGATACGCAGTATTTT.

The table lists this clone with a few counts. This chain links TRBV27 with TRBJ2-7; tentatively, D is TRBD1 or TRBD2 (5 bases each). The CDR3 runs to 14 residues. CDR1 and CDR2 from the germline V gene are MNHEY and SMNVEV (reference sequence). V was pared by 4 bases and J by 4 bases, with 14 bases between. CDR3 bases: TGTGCCAGCAGTTCCGGTGGGGGAGCTTACGAGCAGTACTTC. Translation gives CASSSGGGAYEQYF.

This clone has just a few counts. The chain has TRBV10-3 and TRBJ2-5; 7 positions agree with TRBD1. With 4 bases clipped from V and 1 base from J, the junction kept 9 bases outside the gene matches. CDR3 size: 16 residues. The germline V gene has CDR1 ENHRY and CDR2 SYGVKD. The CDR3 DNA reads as TGTGCCATCAGTGCAAGGGACAGCGCTGTCCAAGAGACCCAGTACTTC. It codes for CAISARDSAVQETQYF.

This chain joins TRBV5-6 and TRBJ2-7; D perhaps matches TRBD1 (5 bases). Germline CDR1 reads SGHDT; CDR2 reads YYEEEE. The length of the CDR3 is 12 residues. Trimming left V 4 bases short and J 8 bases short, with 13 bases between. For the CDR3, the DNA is TGTGCCAGCAGCCATCCGGACAAGAAGCAGTACTTC. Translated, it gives CASSHPDKKQYF. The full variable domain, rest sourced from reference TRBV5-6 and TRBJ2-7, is DAGVTQSPTHLIKTRGQQVTLRCSPKSGHDTVSWYQQALGQGPQFIFQYYEEEERQRGNFPDRFSGHQFPNYSSELNVNALLLGDSALYLCASSHPDKKQYFGPGTRLTVT.

In nucleotides, the CDR3 is TGTGCCAGCAGCTTGAGGACCGGCGGATCGAACACTGAAGCTTTCTTT. Its protein is CASSLRTGGSNTEAFF. The rearrangement links TRBV13 to TRBJ1-1, with D unclear. V shed 3 bases and J shed 1 base, with 15 bases lying between them. The CDR3 runs 16 residues. Looked up from germline, CDR1 is PRHDT and CDR2 is FYEKMQ (reference sequence).

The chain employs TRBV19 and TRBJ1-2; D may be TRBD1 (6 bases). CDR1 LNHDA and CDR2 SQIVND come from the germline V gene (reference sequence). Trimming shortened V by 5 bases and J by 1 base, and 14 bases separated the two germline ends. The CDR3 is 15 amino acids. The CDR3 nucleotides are TGTGCCAGTAGTCTTCACAGGGAGATTAACTATGGCTACACCTTC. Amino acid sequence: CASSLHREINYGYTF.

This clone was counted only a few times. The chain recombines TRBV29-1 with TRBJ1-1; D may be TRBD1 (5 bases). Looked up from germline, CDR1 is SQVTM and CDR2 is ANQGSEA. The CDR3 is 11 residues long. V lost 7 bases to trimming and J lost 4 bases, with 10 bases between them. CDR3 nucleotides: TGCAGCGATCAGGGCAGCACTGAAGCTTTCTTT. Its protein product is CSDQGSTEAFF.

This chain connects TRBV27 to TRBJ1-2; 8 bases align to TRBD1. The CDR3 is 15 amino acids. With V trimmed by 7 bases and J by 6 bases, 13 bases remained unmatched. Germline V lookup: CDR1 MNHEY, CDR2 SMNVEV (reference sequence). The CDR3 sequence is CASMDRDEVENGYTF. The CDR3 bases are TGTGCCAGCATGGACAGGGATGAGGTGGAGAATGGCTACACCTTC.

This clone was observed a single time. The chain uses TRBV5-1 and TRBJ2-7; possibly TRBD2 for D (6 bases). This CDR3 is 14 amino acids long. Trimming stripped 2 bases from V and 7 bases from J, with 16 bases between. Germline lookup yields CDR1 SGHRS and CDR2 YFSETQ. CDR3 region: CASSFTRKEGEQYF. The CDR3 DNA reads TGCGCCAGCAGCTTTACAAGGAAGGAGGGGGAGCAGTACTTC.

CDR3 DNA: TGTGCCATCAGTGAGTACAGTGCCTACGAGCAGTACTTC. It translates to CAISEYSAYEQYF. The rearrangement uses TRBV10-3 and TRBJ2-7; D uncertain. Germline V gene lookup returns CDR1 ENHRY and CDR2 SYGVKD. The CDR3 runs 13 residues. Trimming stripped 1 base from V and 2 bases from J, with 6 bases between.

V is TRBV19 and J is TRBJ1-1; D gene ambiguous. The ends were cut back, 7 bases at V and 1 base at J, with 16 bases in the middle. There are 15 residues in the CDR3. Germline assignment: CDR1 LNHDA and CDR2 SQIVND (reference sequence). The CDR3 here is CASTTLPLGNTEAFF. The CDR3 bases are TGTGCCAGTACGACCCTGCCTTTAGGGAACACTGAAGCTTTCTTT.

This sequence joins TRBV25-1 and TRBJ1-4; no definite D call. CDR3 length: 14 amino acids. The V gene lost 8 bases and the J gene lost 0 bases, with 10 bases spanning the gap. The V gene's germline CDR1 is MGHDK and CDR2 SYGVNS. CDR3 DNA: TGTGCCAGCTCTCCCCGAACAACTAATGAAAAACTGTTTTTT. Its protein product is CASSPRTTNEKLFF.

CDR3 amino acids: CASRSGARGFTDTQYF. CDR3 sequence (DNA): TGTGCCAGCCGCTCCGGGGCGCGGGGATTCACAGATACGCAGTATTTT. This chain links TRBV13 with TRBJ2-3, with D maybe TRBD2 (6 bases). Trimming left V 8 bases short and J 2 bases short, with 20 bases between. The CDR3 covers 16 residues. Germline V gene data show CDR1 as PRHDT and CDR2 as FYEKMQ (reference sequence).

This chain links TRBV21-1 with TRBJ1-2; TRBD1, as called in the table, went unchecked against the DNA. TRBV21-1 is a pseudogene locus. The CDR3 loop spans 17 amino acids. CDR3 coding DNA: TGTGCCAGCAGCAAAGGAGTGGGACAGGCGCTGAACTATGGCTACACCTTC. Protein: CASSKGVGQALNYGYTF.

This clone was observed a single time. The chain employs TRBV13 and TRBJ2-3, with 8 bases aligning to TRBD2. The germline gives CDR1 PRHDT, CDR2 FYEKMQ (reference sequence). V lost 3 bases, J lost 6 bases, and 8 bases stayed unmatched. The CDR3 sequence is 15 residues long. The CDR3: CASSLGGGPADTQYF. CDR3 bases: TGTGCCAGCAGCTTGGGCGGGGGGCCCGCGGATACGCAGTATTTT.

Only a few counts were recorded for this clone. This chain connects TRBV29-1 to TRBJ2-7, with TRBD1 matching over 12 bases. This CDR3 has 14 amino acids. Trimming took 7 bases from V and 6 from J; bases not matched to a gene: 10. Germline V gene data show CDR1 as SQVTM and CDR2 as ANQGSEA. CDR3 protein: CSALTGTGGGEQYF. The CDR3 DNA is TGCAGCGCTTTGACCGGGACAGGGGGCGGCGAGCAGTACTTC.

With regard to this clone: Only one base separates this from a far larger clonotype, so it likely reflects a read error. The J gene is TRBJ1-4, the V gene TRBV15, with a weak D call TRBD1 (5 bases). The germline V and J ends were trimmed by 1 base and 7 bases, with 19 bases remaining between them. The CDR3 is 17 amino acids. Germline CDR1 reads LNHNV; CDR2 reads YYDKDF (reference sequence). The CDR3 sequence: CATSRVDRKLRGEKLFF. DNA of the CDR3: TGTGCCACCAGCAGAGTTGACAGAAAACTCCGTGGTGAAAAACTGTTTTTT.

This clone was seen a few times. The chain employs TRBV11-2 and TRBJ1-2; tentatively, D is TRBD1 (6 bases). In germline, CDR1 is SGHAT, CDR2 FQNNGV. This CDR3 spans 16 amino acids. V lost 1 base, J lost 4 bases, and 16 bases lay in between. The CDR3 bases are TGTGCCAGCAGCTTAGTCCCGGCGGGCAGGGGCTATGGCTACACCTTC. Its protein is CASSLVPAGRGYGYTF.